Each of the 27 T cell receptor beta chains below was sequenced from the same sample in a study of T cell changes during pregnancy in multiple sclerosis (dated by TCRdb to the late 2010s). Libraries were made using the immunoSEQ multiplex PCR assay. TCRdb took this table from immuneACCESS and kept in-frame rearrangements with V and J called. Such tables lack part of the clones; where checked against another copy, unresolved V genes explain under half of the gap, and the rest is unexplained. The sample table lists fewer than 80,000 clones, around 94% of them with a count of one. Less than 0.15% of the sample lies in the top ten. This material consisted of CD4+ T cells from peripheral blood mononuclear cells, taken after pregnancy. Receptors originate from a female donor with multiple sclerosis, enrolled in a pregnancy study.

This chain uses TRBV6-4 with TRBJ1-5, with D tentatively TRBD1 (5 bases). The ends were cut back, 0 bases at V and 6 bases at J, with 12 bases in the middle. The CDR3 runs 15 residues. CDR1 is MRHNA, CDR2 SNTAGT, per germline. For the CDR3, the DNA is TGTGCCAGCAGTGACTCTCCGGGGGTCGGTCAGCCCCAGCATTTT. Translation: CASSDSPGVGQPQHF.

The J gene is TRBJ2-1, the V gene TRBV11-3; the D is unclear. The length of the CDR3 is 14 residues. Trimming pared 4 bases from V and 7 bases from J, leaving 14 bases between. Germline V lookup: CDR1 SGHNT, CDR2 YENEEA. CDR3 amino acids: CASSSPRNSNEQFF. The DNA of the CDR3 is TGTGCCAGCAGCTCTCCCAGGAACTCTAATGAGCAGTTCTTC.

The rearrangement uses TRBV7-9 and TRBJ1-1; 7 bases align to TRBD1. Germline loops: CDR1 SEHNR, CDR2 FQNEAQ (reference sequence). The CDR3 is made up of 12 amino acids. Trimming cost V 5 bases and J 4 bases; bases outside gene matches: 1. CDR3 DNA: TGTGCCAGCAGCCCAGGGGGCACTGAAGCTTTCTTT. This sequence encodes CASSPGGTEAFF.

The chain joins TRBV7-9 to TRBJ2-3, with a tentative D call TRBD2 (6 bases). Per the germline V gene, CDR1 is SEHNR and CDR2 is FQNEAQ (reference sequence). The CDR3 has 17 amino acids. The V and J ends lost 1 base and 2 bases respectively, with 16 bases between them. As DNA, the CDR3 is TGTGCCAGCAGCTTAGGGGACTTCAGGAGGCCCACAGATACGCAGTATTTT. Translating it yields CASSLGDFRRPTDTQYF.

The rearrangement links TRBV28 to TRBJ2-7; 9 bases agree with TRBD2. V was clipped by 6 bases and J by 1 base; unmatched bases: 7. The CDR3 contains 15 residues. Germline CDR1 and CDR2: MDHEN and SYDVKM. The chain's CDR3 is CASSWGLASSYEQYF. The DNA of the CDR3 is TGTGCCAGCAGCTGGGGACTAGCCAGTTCCTACGAGCAGTACTTC.

The chain couples TRBV18 to TRBJ1-1; perhaps TRBD1 as D (5 bases). The CDR3 runs 14 residues. Germline assignment: CDR1 KGHSH and CDR2 LQKENI. The V gene lost 3 bases and the J gene lost 2 bases, with 10 bases spanning the gap. The CDR3 DNA sequence: TGTGCCAGCTCACCGATAACAGGCAACACTGAAGCTTTCTTT. This sequence encodes CASSPITGNTEAFF.

The chain is built from TRBV28 and TRBJ1-2; no clear D. V was cut by 8 bases and J by 3 bases, with 4 bases left in between. Germline V gene data show CDR1 as MDHEN and CDR2 as SYDVKM. The CDR3 has 10 residues. The CDR3 is CASYYYGYTF. Written as DNA, the CDR3 is TGTGCCAGCTACTACTATGGCTACACCTTC.

The chain employs TRBV2 and TRBJ2-1; 11 positions match TRBD1. The V and J ends lost 6 bases and 9 bases, in that order; junction bases with no gene match: 7. The CDR3 extends over 14 amino acids. Germline V gives CDR1 SNHLY, CDR2 FYNNEI. CDR3 nucleotide sequence: TGTGCCAGCAGCCCGGACAGGGGGCGCGGTGAGCAGTTCTTC. The encoded protein is CASSPDRGRGEQFF.

The chain uses TRBV10-3 and TRBJ2-5, with 7 bases fitting TRBD1. J was trimmed by 1 base and V by 10 bases; bases with no gene match: 6. This CDR3 contains 13 residues. The germline gives CDR1 ENHRY, CDR2 SYGVKD. The DNA of the CDR3 is TGTGCCAGCACCCGGGACAGCCAAGAGACCCAGTACTTC. This gives the protein CASTRDSQETQYF.

As to this clone: Germline is not matched at one junction end, which may reflect a read error. The chain is built from TRBV7-7 and TRBJ2-1, with a tentative D call TRBD2 (5 bases). Germline-derived CDR1 and CDR2 are SSHAT and FNYEAQ (reference sequence). This CDR3 region has 13 residues. The CDR3 DNA reads TGTGCTAGCAGCTTAGATGCTAGCTTGGAGCAGTTCTTC. Its translation: CASSLDASLEQFF. Full variable domain (rest looked up from reference TRBV7-7 and TRBJ2-1): GAGVSQSPRYKVTKRGQDVTLRCDPISSHATLYWYQQALGQGPEFLTYFNYEAQPDKSGLPSDRFSAERPEGSISTLTIQRTEQRDSAMYRCASSLDASLEQFFGPGTRLTVL.

The V gene is TRBV20-1, the J gene TRBJ2-1; D is ambiguous. Germline CDR1 and CDR2: DFQATT and SNEGSKA (reference sequence). The CDR3 length is 10 residues. Trimming took 8 bases from V and 10 from J, leaving 12 bases between them. CDR3 sequence (DNA): TGCAGTCCGAAAAACCAGGAGCAGTTCTTC. This translates into CSPKNQEQFF.

The rearrangement uses TRBV5-6 and TRBJ2-5; 7 nucleotides line up with TRBD1. Germline-derived CDR1 and CDR2 are SGHDT and YYEEEE. The CDR3 sequence is 15 residues long. The V segment lost 4 bases and the J segment 4 bases; nucleotides outside the gene matches: 10. In nucleotides, the CDR3 is TGTGCCAGCAGCCGCATGACAGGGTCGGGAGAGACCCAGTACTTC. Residues: CASSRMTGSGETQYF.

The chain joins TRBV21-1 to TRBJ2-7; the tabulated D call, TRBD1, remains unverified against the DNA. TRBV21-1 is classified as a pseudogene. This CDR3 has 16 residues. The CDR3 is CASSPHGQEASYEQYF. CDR3 coding DNA: TGTGCCAGCAGCCCCCACGGACAGGAGGCGTCCTACGAGCAGTACTTC.

A single count supports this clone. The V and J genes are TRBV28 and TRBJ2-2, with D unclear. This CDR3 has 15 amino acids. Trimming took off 3 bases at V and 2 bases at J, with 10 bases between the two ends. CDR1 is MDHEN and CDR2 is SYDVKM in the germline V gene. The DNA of the CDR3 is TGTGCCAGCAGTTTTGGGCAGGTCAACACCGGGGAGCTGTTTTTT. It codes for CASSFGQVNTGELFF.

This clone was seen more than once but under ten times. This chain connects TRBV2 to TRBJ1-5, with 7 bases that match TRBD1. The ends lost 6 bases at V and 7 bases at J; junction bases unmatched: 9. The CDR3 consists of 14 residues. Per the germline V gene, CDR1 is SNHLY and CDR2 is FYNNEI. In nucleotides, the CDR3 is TGTGCCAGCAGCTTTGACAGGGTGAGACAGCCCCAGCATTTT. The encoded protein is CASSFDRVRQPQHF.

The gene calls are TRBV28 and TRBJ2-3, with 8 bases identical to TRBD2. Germline V CDR1 and CDR2: MDHEN, SYDVKM. Unmatched junction bases numbered 1, after V lost 11 bases and J lost 0 bases. CDR3 length equals 12 residues. The CDR3 reads CAVAGSTDTQYF. The CDR3 DNA sequence: TGTGCCGTAGCGGGAAGCACAGATACGCAGTATTTT.

This clone was detected only once. The chain recombines TRBV2 with TRBJ1-6; D gene ambiguous. V was trimmed by 4 bases and J by 0 bases, leaving 7 bases between them. This CDR3 spans 15 amino acids. CDR1 is SNHLY, CDR2 FYNNEI, per germline. The CDR3 DNA follows: TGTGCCAGCAGTGTTTGGAGCTCCTATAATTCACCCCTCCACTTT. Translating gives CASSVWSSYNSPLHF.

V usage is TRBV6-1 and J usage is TRBJ2-1; TRBD2 is a possible D gene (7 bases). Trimming shortened V by 2 bases and J by 9 bases, and 17 bases separated the two germline ends. Germline V gene lookup returns CDR1 MNHNS and CDR2 SASEGT. The length of the CDR3 is 15 residues. The CDR3 nucleotides are TGTGCCAGCAGTGAAAGGGGGGAGGGCCGAGGTGAGCAGTTCTTC. This codes for CASSERGEGRGEQFF.

The chain employs TRBV6-5 and TRBJ2-7, with TRBD2 matching over 8 bases. V lost 8 bases to trimming and J lost 2 bases; unmatched junction nucleotides: 8. This CDR3 has 14 residues. CDR1 is MNHEY, CDR2 SVGAGI, per germline. CDR3 amino acids: CASAKRESPYEQYF. CDR3 bases: TGTGCCAGCGCAAAGCGGGAGAGTCCCTACGAGCAGTACTTC.

This chain uses TRBV5-6 with TRBJ1-2; 7 bases map to TRBD1. The CDR3 consists of 14 residues. V gave up 2 bases and J gave up 7 bases; unmatched junction bases: 8. Germline lookup yields CDR1 SGHDT and CDR2 YYEEEE. The CDR3 is CASSFLDRRRGYTF. DNA of the CDR3: TGTGCCAGCAGCTTCCTGGACAGGCGACGTGGCTACACCTTC.

The gene calls are TRBV4-1 and TRBJ2-1, with TRBD2 matching 11 bases. After removal of 2 bases from V and 4 bases from J, the junction contained 4 bases not matched to a gene. CDR1 and CDR2 from the germline V gene are MGHRA and YSYEKL. The length of the CDR3 is 16 residues. In DNA form, the CDR3 reads TGCGCCAGCAGCCAACCGACTAGCGGGGCATACAATGAGCAGTTCTTC. Translated, it gives CASSQPTSGAYNEQFF.

V gene TRBV11-2 combines with J gene TRBJ1-6; D not certain. Trimming stripped 2 bases from V and 7 bases from J, with 6 bases between. This CDR3 region has 13 residues. From germline, CDR1 is SGHAT and CDR2 FQNNGV. The CDR3 DNA sequence: TGTGCCAGCAGCTTACCCGGGAATTCACCCCTCCACTTT. It codes for CASSLPGNSPLHF. The full variable domain, its missing parts supplied by reference TRBV11-2 and TRBJ1-6, is EAGVAQSPRYKIIEKRQSVAFWCNPISGHATLYWYQQILGQGPKLLIQFQNNGVVDDSQLPKDRFSAERLKGVDSTLKIQPAKLEDSAVYLCASSLPGNSPLHFGNGTRLTVT.

This chain joins TRBV4-1 and TRBJ1-1; perhaps TRBD1 as D (5 bases). Germline values: CDR1 MGHRA, CDR2 YSYEKL. The CDR3 consists of 15 residues. V lost 0 bases, J lost 10 bases, and 18 bases lay in between. CDR3 loop: CASSQDRVWGLGAFF. The CDR3 bases are TGCGCCAGCAGCCAAGATCGGGTCTGGGGACTAGGAGCTTTCTTT.

The chain uses TRBV11-3 and TRBJ2-1; TRBD2 matches 13 bases. V shed 5 bases and J 5 bases; nucleotides not matched to a gene: 9. Germline V gene data show CDR1 as SGHNT and CDR2 as YENEEA. CDR3 length: 17 residues. The chain's CDR3 is CASSQGGTSGMNNEQFF. The CDR3 bases are TGTGCCAGCAGCCAGGGGGGGACTAGCGGGATGAACAATGAGCAGTTCTTC.

V usage is TRBV5-4 and J usage is TRBJ2-1, with D possibly matching TRBD2 (6 bases). The ends were cut back, 3 bases at V and 0 bases at J, with 10 bases in the middle. The CDR3 sequence is 15 residues long. CDR1 and CDR2 from the germline V gene are SGHNT and YYREEE (reference sequence). CDR3: CASSSGLSSYNEQFF. In DNA, the CDR3 is TGTGCCAGCAGCTCGGGACTGAGCTCCTACAATGAGCAGTTCTTC.

This chain uses TRBV7-3 with TRBJ2-6; 8 bases match TRBD1. The germline CDR1 and CDR2 sequences are SGHTA and FQGTGA. The junction had 6 bases not matched to a gene; V was cut back by 4 bases and J by 4 bases. The CDR3 totals 16 residues. The CDR3 loop is CASSYPTGAGANVLTF. The CDR3 coding sequence is TGTGCCAGCAGCTACCCGACAGGGGCAGGGGCCAACGTCCTGACTTTC.

The genes are TRBV28 and TRBJ2-1; D possibly corresponds to TRBD1 (6 bases). The V end was cut by 2 bases, the J end by 6 bases, with 11 bases between. CDR1 MDHEN and CDR2 SYDVKM come from the germline V gene. There are 14 residues in the CDR3. The CDR3 DNA is TGTGCCAGCAGTTTACTTGGGACACTCAATGAGCAGTTCTTC. This encodes CASSLLGTLNEQFF.